This T cell receptor beta chain comes out of a study of somatic mutations in cytotoxic T cells in rheumatoid arthritis. The CDR3 sequence is 15 residues long. V was clipped by 7 bases and J by 3 bases, with 16 bases between them. Germline V lookup: CDR1 MDHEN, CDR2 SYDVKM. The table came from immunoSEQ multiplex PCR; TCRdb's copy has only in-frame clones and leaves some out. This table has 2,500 to 3,500 clones, around 80% appearing once. The sequence derives from a woman between 50 and 59 years old with rheumatoid arthritis. The V and J genes are TRBV28 and TRBJ2-1, with D tentatively TRBD1 (6 bases). The sample taken for sequencing was CD8+ T cells sorted from blood. In nucleotides, the CDR3 is TGTGCCAGCACCCCCGGGCAGGGGAACTACAATGAGCAGTTCTTC. Its translation is CASTPGQGNYNEQFF.